One sample yielded the 13 T cell receptor beta chains listed below, sequenced in a study of blood T cell repertoires in COVID-19. The repertoire was sequenced with immunoSEQ multiplex PCR; TCRdb's copy has only in-frame clones and lacks some. This sample carries approximately 40,000 clones, 80% to 90% of them seen once, and the ten largest clones take approximately 10%. What was sequenced was peripheral blood. The receptors stem from a woman in her 70s with acute or convalescent COVID-19.

In DNA, the CDR3 is TGTGCCAGCAGCTTAGCGGGGGGTTCCTACAATGAGCAGTTCTTC. The encoded protein is CASSLAGGSYNEQFF. The rearrangement links TRBV3-1 (or the pseudogene TRBV3-2) to TRBJ2-1, with TRBD2 identical over 10 bases. CDR3 length: 15 residues. V lost 5 bases, J lost 1 base, and 2 bases stayed unmatched. CDR1 is LGHDT and CDR2 is YNNKEL in the germline V gene (reference sequence).

In regard to this clone: Lacking the conserved final phenylalanine or tryptophan, this CDR3 likely reflects a read error. It is unclear where the CDR3 begins or ends on the DNA, so no DNA is shown, and the CDR3 is as TCRdb lists it. J is TRBJ2-7 and V is TRBV6-1; the table's D call TRBD1 went unverified against the DNA. The germline CDR1 and CDR2 sequences are MNHNS and SASEGT. The CDR3 has 12 residues if both end residues are counted. CDR3: CASSEAFGRVEA.

The V and J genes are TRBV29-1 and TRBJ2-6, with D perhaps TRBD2 (6 bases). The V gene's germline CDR1 is SQVTM and CDR2 ANQGSEA. This CDR3 is 17 amino acids long. V dropped 6 bases and J dropped 2 bases, with 20 bases sitting between them. The CDR3 nucleotides are TGCAGCGTGGGGGGAAGCAGTTCAACCGCTGGGGCCAACGTCCTGACTTTC. Translation gives CSVGGSSSTAGANVLTF.

The rearrangement joins TRBV10-3 to TRBJ2-5; 8 bases line up with TRBD1. Germline V gene data show CDR1 as ENHRY and CDR2 as SYGVKD. V was pared by 9 bases and J by 4 bases, with 4 bases of the junction left unmatched. The CDR3 spans 12 residues. Here the CDR3 reads CAISTGGETQYF. CDR3 sequence (DNA): TGTGCCATTAGTACAGGGGGAGAGACCCAGTACTTC.

The chain recombines TRBV5-6 with TRBJ2-5; D possibly corresponds to TRBD1 (6 bases). The CDR3 runs to 14 residues. Germline V lookup: CDR1 SGHDT, CDR2 YYEEEE. V dropped 4 bases and J dropped 5 bases, with 15 bases sitting between them. The CDR3 protein is CASSLTGQGETQYF. CDR3 coding DNA: TGTGCCAGCAGCCTAACGGGGCAGGGGGAGACCCAGTACTTC.

V gene TRBV6-5 combines with J gene TRBJ1-5; D remains ambiguous. V shed 8 bases and J shed 6 bases, with 14 bases lying between them. Per germline, CDR1 MNHEY and CDR2 SVGAGI. The CDR3 is 13 residues long. The CDR3 region is CASGKRVRQPQHF. For the CDR3, the DNA is TGTGCCAGCGGAAAGCGGGTGCGTCAGCCCCAGCATTTT.

This chain links TRBV6-4 with TRBJ1-2; D unclear. This CDR3 region has 12 residues. V was trimmed by 2 bases and J by 3 bases, leaving 4 bases between them. Germline values: CDR1 MRHNA, CDR2 SNTAGT. CDR3 protein: CASSDGDYGYTF. The CDR3 bases are TGTGCCAGCAGTGACGGAGACTATGGCTACACCTTC.

The V gene is TRBV7-2, the J gene TRBJ1-2; TRBD1 might be the D (6 bases). Trimming stripped 0 bases from V and 8 bases from J, with 16 bases between. This CDR3 is built from 15 residues. Germline CDR1 reads SGHTA; CDR2 reads FQGNSA. CDR3 amino acids: CASSLAGQPYLGYTF. The CDR3 region has the DNA TGTGCCAGCAGCTTAGCCGGACAGCCTTATCTGGGCTACACCTTC.

This chain connects TRBV5-1 to TRBJ1-4, with a weak D call TRBD1 (6 bases). CDR3 length: 14 amino acids. Germline values: CDR1 SGHRS, CDR2 YFSETQ. Trimming pared 4 bases from V and 2 bases from J, leaving 9 bases between. The CDR3 region has the DNA TGCGCCAGCAGCCCGGACAGTACTAATGAAAAACTGTTTTTT. Translation gives CASSPDSTNEKLFF.

This sequence joins TRBV6-2 or TRBV6-3 and TRBJ1-1; D is ambiguous. Trimming cost V 3 bases and J 6 bases, with 14 bases left between them. The CDR3 covers 14 residues. The germline CDR1 and CDR2 sequences are MNHEY and SVGEGT. The CDR3: CASSYLISVSEAFF. The CDR3 DNA sequence: TGTGCCAGCAGTTATTTAATATCAGTCTCTGAAGCTTTCTTT.

The CDR3 DNA reads as TGTGCCTCCAAGAGGCCTGGAAACACCATATATTTT. Translation: CASKRPGNTIYF. V is TRBV30 and J is TRBJ1-3; D remains ambiguous. The CDR3 length is 12 residues. Trimming removed 7 bases at V and 2 bases at J, with 9 bases between. Per germline, CDR1 GTSNPN and CDR2 SVGIG (reference sequence).

J is TRBJ2-3 and V is TRBV9, with a weak D call TRBD2 (6 bases). CDR3 length: 15 residues. V lost 3 bases to trimming and J lost 14 bases, with 25 bases between them. The germline CDR1 and CDR2 sequences are SGDLS and YYNGEE. The CDR3, as DNA: TGTGCCAGCAGCGCCCGCGGCGGAGGGACGGCTTTCACGTATTTT. It specifies CASSARGGGTAFTYF.

The CDR3 DNA reads as TGTGCCAGCAGCTTAGGACTAGCGGGGACCTACGAGCAGTACGTC. As protein: CASSLGLAGTYEQYV. The chain carries TRBV7-9 and TRBJ2-7; 11 bases match TRBD2. The CDR3 length is 15 residues. Germline V lookup: CDR1 SEHNR, CDR2 FQNEAQ (reference sequence). Trimming removed 1 base from V and 2 bases from J; junction bases left unmatched: 1.